A single sample gave rise to the 15 T cell receptor beta chains below, sequenced in a study of spatial heterogeneity in lung cancer. The study, taken as a whole, reports: How many expanded intratumoral alpha and beta TCRs were present tracked the tumor mutation count, which was a count of nonsynonymous mutations.

Specified time point: sample taken at primary tumor resection. These receptors have no known antigen. TCRdb called the 5' RACE reads again in MiXCR, with one record for every CDR3 protein. The sample carries around 100,000 distinct CDR3 sequences, around 4.3% recorded once. The sample in question was lung tumor tissue, obtained at surgery. The receptors shown here come from a male donor with early-stage non-small cell lung cancer.

This clonotype was recorded at least ten times. The J gene is TRBJ1-5, the V gene TRBV10-3; D gene unclear. The CDR3 is made up of 12 amino acids. Germline V gene data show CDR1 as ENHRY and CDR2 as SYGVKD. V lost 3 bases and J lost 9, with 9 bases in between. The CDR3 nucleotides are TGTGCCATCAGTGAAAGCAACGGGCCCCAGCATTTT. This gives the protein CAISESNGPQHF.

This clonotype has at least ten counts. This chain uses TRBV29-1 with TRBJ2-1, with TRBD2 matching 7 bases. The germline V gene has CDR1 SQVTM and CDR2 ANQGSEA. CDR3 length: 11 amino acids. V dropped 4 bases and J dropped 8; count of bases not matched to a gene: 2. This CDR3 is CSVASGHEQFF. CDR3 sequence (DNA): TGCAGCGTTGCTAGCGGCCATGAGCAGTTCTTC.

This clonotype was counted ten times or more. The chain uses TRBV28 and TRBJ2-5; D is ambiguous. V lost 7 bases to trimming and J lost 1 base, with 7 bases between them. The CDR3 consists of 12 residues. Germline-derived CDR1 and CDR2 are MDHEN and SYDVKM. CDR3 sequence: CASMGIQETQYF. CDR3 nucleotide sequence: TGTGCCAGCATGGGTATCCAAGAGACCCAGTACTTC.

This clonotype was observed many times. The CDR3 coding sequence is TGTGCCAGCAGCTCTACAGGGGAAGTCTACGAGCAGTACTTC. Its protein is CASSSTGEVYEQYF. V gene TRBV28 combines with J gene TRBJ2-7, with 7 bases fitting TRBD1. J gave up 3 bases and V 6 bases, and 8 bases lay outside the gene matches. Germline-derived CDR1 and CDR2 are MDHEN and SYDVKM. The CDR3 runs 14 residues. Using reference TRBV28 and TRBJ2-7 for the parts outside the CDR3, the full variable domain is DVKVTQSSRYLVKRTGEKVFLECVQDMDHENMFWYRQDPGLGLRLIYFSYDVKMKEKGDIPEGYSVSREKKERFSLILESASTNQTSMYLCASSSTGEVYEQYFGPGTRLTVT.

This clonotype was seen ten or more times. The chain combines TRBV6-5 with TRBJ1-2; no definite D call. This CDR3 region has 14 residues. The V gene lost 0 bases and the J gene lost 4 bases, with 9 bases spanning the gap. CDR1 MNHEY and CDR2 SVGAGI come from the germline V gene. The CDR3 nucleotides read TGTGCCAGCAGTTACTCACCGGAGGGCTATGGCTACACCTTC. Its translation is CASSYSPEGYGYTF.

This clonotype was recorded many times. The chain combines TRBV12-3 or TRBV12-4 with TRBJ2-2; TRBD2 agrees at 9 bases. J gave up 7 bases and V 5 bases, and 8 bases lay outside the gene matches. CDR3 length equals 15 residues. CDR3 sequence (DNA): TGTGCCAGCAGTCAATCTAGCGGGGTCAGCGGGGAGCTGTTTTTT. Translated: CASSQSSGVSGELFF.

This chain's CDR3 is CASSQGSRMRGSSYEQYF. DNA of the CDR3: TGCGCCAGCAGCCAAGGAAGTAGAATGCGGGGGAGCTCCTACGAGCAGTACTTC. The chain couples TRBV4-1 to TRBJ2-7; 7 bases fit TRBD2. The trim removed 1 base at V and 0 bases at J, leaving 12 bases unmatched. CDR1 is MGHRA, CDR2 YSYEKL, per germline. The CDR3 totals 18 residues.

There are many counts of this clonotype. This chain joins TRBV28 and TRBJ1-1; perhaps TRBD1 as D (5 bases). The CDR3 runs to 14 residues. In germline, CDR1 is MDHEN, CDR2 SYDVKM. The V end was cut by 4 bases, the J end by 5 bases, with 14 bases between. The CDR3 here is CASSWRGGFTEAFF. The DNA of the CDR3 is TGTGCCAGCAGTTGGAGGGGAGGGTTTACTGAAGCTTTCTTT.

This clonotype was seen repeatedly, ten times or more. V usage is TRBV3-1 and J usage is TRBJ1-5; unclear D gene. V shed 3 bases and J shed 5 bases, with 14 bases lying between them. This CDR3 is built from 15 residues. The germline CDR1 and CDR2 sequences are LGHDT and YNNKEL (reference sequence). The CDR3 DNA reads TGTGCCAGCAGCCACGGTCGGGCCACTTATCAGCCCCAGCATTTT. This gives the protein CASSHGRATYQPQHF.

This clonotype was recorded at least ten times. This chain connects TRBV4-2 to TRBJ2-7, with D possibly matching TRBD2 (6 bases). Germline CDR1 is LGHNA and CDR2 is YNFKEQ. The CDR3 contains 13 residues. Trimming removed 0 bases from V and 5 bases from J, with 8 bases in between. CDR3 sequence (DNA): TGTGCCAGCAGCCAAGATTGGAGGGACGAGCAGTACTTC. Translating it yields CASSQDWRDEQYF.

This clonotype was seen at least ten times. The genes are TRBV7-7 and TRBJ2-2; D is perhaps TRBD2 (5 bases). The CDR3 loop spans 15 amino acids. Deletions cut 5 bases from V and 3 bases from J, with 13 bases between. Germline values: CDR1 SSHAT, CDR2 FNYEAQ (reference sequence). The CDR3 region is CASSGRGAYTGELFF. The DNA for the CDR3 is TGTGCCAGCAGCGGCCGGGGAGCCTACACCGGGGAGCTGTTTTTT.

Ten or more counts support this clonotype. J is TRBJ1-2 and V is TRBV6-6; TRBD1 matches at 8 bases. Trimming removed 7 bases from V and 2 bases from J; junction bases left unmatched: 3. CDR1 MNHNY and CDR2 SVGAGI come from the germline V gene (reference sequence). The CDR3 totals 13 residues. The CDR3 DNA is TGTGCCAGCAATGGACAGGGAAACTATGGCTACACCTTC. As protein: CASNGQGNYGYTF.

This clonotype showed up many times. V gene TRBV11-2 combines with J gene TRBJ2-1; 8 bases are a match to TRBD2. The CDR3 has 12 residues. Per the germline V gene, CDR1 is SGHAT and CDR2 is FQNNGV. The V segment lost 1 base and the J segment 16 bases; nucleotides outside the gene matches: 6. CDR3 amino acids: CASSLGIAGKFF. In DNA, the CDR3 is TGTGCCAGCAGCTTAGGGATAGCGGGAAAATTCTTC.

This clonotype was found a few times. The chain links TRBV4-1 to TRBJ2-3; 7 nucleotides agree with TRBD1. Germline assignment: CDR1 MGHRA and CDR2 YSYEKL. This CDR3 has 15 amino acids. The V gene end was trimmed by 3 bases and the J gene end by 4 bases; junction bases not matched to a gene: 7. CDR3 loop: CASSQLTGVADTQYF. The CDR3 DNA reads as TGCGCCAGCAGCCAGTTAACAGGGGTGGCAGATACGCAGTATTTT.

Many counts were recorded for this clonotype. The rearrangement joins TRBV2 to TRBJ1-5; D not certain. There are 12 residues in the CDR3. Germline V gene lookup returns CDR1 SNHLY and CDR2 FYNNEI. Trimming cost V 3 bases and J 4 bases, with 4 bases left between them. This chain's CDR3 is CASSDPNQPQHF. CDR3 DNA sequence: TGTGCCAGCAGTGACCCAAATCAGCCCCAGCATTTT.